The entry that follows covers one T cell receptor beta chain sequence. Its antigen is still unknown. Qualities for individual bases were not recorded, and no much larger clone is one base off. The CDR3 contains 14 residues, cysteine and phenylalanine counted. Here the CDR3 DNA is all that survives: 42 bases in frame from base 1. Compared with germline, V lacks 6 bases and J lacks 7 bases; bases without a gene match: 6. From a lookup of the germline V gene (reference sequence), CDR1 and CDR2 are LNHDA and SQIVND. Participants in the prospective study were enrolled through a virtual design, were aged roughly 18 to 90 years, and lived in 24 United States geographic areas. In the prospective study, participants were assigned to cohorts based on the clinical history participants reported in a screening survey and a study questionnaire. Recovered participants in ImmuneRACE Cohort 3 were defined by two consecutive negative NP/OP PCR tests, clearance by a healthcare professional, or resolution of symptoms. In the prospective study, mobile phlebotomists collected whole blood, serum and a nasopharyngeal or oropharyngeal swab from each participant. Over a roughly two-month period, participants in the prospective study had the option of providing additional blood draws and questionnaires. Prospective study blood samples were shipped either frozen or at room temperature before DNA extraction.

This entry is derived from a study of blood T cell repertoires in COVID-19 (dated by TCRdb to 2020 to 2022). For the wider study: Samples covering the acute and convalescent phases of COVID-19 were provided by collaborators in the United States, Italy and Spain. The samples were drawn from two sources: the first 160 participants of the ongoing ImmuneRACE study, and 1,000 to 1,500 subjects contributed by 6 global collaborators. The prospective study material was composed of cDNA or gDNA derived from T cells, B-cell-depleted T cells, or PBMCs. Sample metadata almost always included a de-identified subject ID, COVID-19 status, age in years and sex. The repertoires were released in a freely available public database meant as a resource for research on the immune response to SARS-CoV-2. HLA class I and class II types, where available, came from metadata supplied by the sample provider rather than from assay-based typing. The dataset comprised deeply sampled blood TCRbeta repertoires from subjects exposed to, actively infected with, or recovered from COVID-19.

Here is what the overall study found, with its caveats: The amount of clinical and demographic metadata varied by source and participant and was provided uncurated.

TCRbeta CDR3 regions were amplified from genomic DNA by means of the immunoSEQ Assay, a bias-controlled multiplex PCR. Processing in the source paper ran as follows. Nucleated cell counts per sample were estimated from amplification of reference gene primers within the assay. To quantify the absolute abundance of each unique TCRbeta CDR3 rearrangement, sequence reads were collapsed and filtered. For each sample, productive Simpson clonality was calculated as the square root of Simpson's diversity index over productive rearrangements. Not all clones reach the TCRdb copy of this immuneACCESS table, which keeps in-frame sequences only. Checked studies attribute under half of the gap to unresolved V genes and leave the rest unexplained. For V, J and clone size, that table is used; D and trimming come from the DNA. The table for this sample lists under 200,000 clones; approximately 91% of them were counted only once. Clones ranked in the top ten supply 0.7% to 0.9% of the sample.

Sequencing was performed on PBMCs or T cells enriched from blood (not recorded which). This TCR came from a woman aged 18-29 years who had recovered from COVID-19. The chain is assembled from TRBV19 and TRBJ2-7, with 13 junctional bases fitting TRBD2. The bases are TGTGCCAGTAGGCGGACTAGCGGGAGCGGGGAGCAGTACTTC. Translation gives CASRRTSGSGEQYF.